The following is a TCR beta chain sequence with its context. The PCR used 60 Vbeta and 13 Jbeta primers. Generated by immunoSEQ multiplex PCR, the TCRdb table keeps only in-frame clones and is missing some. The data contain hundreds of thousands of clones, approximately 70% of them singletons. These data originate in a study of cytomegalovirus exposure and HLA in healthy donors. The V gene lost 4 bases and the J gene lost 8 bases, with 8 bases spanning the gap. CDR1 and CDR2 from the germline V gene are MNHEY and SMNVEV (reference sequence). This CDR3 has 11 amino acids. The specimen was PBMCs. This receptor was identified in a female donor in good health and CMV-seronegative. This chain uses TRBV27 with TRBJ1-2, with D perhaps TRBD1 (6 bases). Here the CDR3 reads CASSSGAGYTF. The CDR3 DNA reads as TGTGCCAGCAGTTCAGGGGCCGGCTACACCTTC.